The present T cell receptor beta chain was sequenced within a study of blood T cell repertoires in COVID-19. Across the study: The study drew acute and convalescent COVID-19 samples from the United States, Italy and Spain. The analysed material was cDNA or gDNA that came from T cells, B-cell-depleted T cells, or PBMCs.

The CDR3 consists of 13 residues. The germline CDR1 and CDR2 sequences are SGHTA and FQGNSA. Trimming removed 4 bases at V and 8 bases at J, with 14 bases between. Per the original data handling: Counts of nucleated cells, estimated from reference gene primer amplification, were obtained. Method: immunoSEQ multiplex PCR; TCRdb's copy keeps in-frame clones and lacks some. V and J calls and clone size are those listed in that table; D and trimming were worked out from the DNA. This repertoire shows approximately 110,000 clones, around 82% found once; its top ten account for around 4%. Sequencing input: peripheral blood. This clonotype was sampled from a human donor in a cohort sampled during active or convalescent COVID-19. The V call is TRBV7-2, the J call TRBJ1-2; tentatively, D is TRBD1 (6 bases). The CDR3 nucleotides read TGTGCCAGCAGCTCCCTCATCACAGGGGGCTACACCTTC. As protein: CASSSLITGGYTF. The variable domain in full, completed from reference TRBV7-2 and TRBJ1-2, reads GAGVSQSPSNKVTEKGKDVELRCDPISGHTALYWYRQSLGQGLEFLIYFQGNSAPDKSGLPSDRFSAERTGGSVSTLTIQRTQQEDSAVYLCASSSLITGGYTFGSGTRLTVV.